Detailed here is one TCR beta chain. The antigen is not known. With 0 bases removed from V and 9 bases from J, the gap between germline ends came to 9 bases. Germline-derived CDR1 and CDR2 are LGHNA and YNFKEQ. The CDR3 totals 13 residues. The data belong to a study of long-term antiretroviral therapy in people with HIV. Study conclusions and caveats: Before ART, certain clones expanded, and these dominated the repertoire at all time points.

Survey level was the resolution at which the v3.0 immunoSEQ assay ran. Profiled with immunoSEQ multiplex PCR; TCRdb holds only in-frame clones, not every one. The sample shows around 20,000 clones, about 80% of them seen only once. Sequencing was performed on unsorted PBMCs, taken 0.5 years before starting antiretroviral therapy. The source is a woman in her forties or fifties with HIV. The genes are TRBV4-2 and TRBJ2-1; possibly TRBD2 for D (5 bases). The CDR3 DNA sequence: TGTGCCAGCAGCCAAGAGGCGGGCCTTGAGCAGTTCTTC. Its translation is CASSQEAGLEQFF.